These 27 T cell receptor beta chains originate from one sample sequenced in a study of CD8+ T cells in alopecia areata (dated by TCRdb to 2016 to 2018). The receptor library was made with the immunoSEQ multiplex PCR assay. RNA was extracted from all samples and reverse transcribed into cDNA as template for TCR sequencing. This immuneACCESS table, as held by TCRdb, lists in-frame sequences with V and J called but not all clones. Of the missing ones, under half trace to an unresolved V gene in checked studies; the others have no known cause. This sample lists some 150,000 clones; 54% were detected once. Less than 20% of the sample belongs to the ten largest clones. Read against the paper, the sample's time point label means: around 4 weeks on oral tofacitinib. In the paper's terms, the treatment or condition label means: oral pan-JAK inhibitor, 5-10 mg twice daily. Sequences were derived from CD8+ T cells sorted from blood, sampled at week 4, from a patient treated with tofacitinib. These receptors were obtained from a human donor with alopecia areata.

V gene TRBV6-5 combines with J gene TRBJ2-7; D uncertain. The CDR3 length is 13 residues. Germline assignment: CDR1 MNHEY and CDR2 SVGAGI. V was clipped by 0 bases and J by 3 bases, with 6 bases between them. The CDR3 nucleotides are TGTGCCAGCAGTTACTCGTACGGCTACGAGCAGTACTTC. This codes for CASSYSYGYEQYF.

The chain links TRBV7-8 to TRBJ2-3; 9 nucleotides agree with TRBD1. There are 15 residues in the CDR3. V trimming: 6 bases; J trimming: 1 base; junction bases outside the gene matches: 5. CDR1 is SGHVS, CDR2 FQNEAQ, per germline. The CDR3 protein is CASSWDRDGTDTQYF. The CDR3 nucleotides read TGTGCCAGCAGTTGGGACAGGGACGGCACAGATACGCAGTATTTT.

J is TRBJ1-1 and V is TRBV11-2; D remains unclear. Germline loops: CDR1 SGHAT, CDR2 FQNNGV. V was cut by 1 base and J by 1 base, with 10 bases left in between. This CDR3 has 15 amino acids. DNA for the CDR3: TGTGCCAGCAGCTTAGCTCCCGAGGGGAACACTGAAGCTTTCTTT. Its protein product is CASSLAPEGNTEAFF.

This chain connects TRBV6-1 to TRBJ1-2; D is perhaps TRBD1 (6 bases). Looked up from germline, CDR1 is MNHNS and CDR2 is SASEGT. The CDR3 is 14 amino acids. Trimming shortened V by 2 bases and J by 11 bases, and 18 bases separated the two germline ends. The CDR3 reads CASSESETGRGYTF. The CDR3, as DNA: TGTGCCAGCAGTGAATCGGAGACAGGTAGAGGATACACCTTC.

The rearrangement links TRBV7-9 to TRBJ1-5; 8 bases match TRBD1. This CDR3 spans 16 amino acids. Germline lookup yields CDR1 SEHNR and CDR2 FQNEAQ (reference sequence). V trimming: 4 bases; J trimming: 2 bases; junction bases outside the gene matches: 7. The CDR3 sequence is CASSSRQGKGNQPQHF. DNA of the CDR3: TGTGCCAGCAGCTCGCGACAGGGGAAGGGCAATCAGCCCCAGCATTTT.

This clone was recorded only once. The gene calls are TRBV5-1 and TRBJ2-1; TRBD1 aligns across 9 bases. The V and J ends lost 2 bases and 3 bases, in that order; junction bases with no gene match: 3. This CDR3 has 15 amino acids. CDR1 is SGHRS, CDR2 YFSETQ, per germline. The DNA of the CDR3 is TGCGCCAGCAGCTTTACAGGGGGCAGCTACAATGAGCAGTTCTTC. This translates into CASSFTGGSYNEQFF.

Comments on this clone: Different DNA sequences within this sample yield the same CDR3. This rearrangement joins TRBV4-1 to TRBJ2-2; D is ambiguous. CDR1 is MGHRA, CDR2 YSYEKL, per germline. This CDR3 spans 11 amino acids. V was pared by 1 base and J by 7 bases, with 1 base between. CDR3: CASSQVGELFF. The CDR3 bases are TGCGCCAGCAGCCAAGTCGGGGAGCTGTTTTTT.

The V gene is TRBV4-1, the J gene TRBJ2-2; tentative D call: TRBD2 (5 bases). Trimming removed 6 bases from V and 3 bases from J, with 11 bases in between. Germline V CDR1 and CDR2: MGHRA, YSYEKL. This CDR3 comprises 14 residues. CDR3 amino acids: CASSYGEYTGELFF. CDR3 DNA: TGCGCCAGCAGTTACGGGGAATACACCGGGGAGCTGTTTTTT.

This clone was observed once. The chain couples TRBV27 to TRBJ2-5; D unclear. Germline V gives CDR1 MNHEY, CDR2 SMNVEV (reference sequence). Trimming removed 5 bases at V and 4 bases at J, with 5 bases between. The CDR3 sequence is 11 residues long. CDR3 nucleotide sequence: TGTGCCAGCAGTCGTGGAGAGACCCAGTACTTC. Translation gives CASSRGETQYF.

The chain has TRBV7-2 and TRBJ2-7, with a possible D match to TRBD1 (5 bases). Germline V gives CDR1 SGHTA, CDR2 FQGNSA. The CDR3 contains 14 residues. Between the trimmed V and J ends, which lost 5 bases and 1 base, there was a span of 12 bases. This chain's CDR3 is CASSPWTRSYEQYF. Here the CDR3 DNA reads TGTGCCAGCAGCCCATGGACACGATCCTACGAGCAGTACTTC.

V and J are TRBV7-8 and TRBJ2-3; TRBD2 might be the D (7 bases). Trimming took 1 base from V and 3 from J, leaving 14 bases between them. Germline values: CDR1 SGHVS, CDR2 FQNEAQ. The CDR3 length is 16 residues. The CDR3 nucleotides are TGTGCCAGCAGCTTAGGCCGCGGGGGCCGTACAGATACGCAGTATTTT. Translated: CASSLGRGGRTDTQYF.

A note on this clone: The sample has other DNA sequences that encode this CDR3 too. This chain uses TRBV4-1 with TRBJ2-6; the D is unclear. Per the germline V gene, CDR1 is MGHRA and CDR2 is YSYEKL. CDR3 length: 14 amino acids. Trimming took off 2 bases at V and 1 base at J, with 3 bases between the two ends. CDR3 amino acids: CASSQLSGANVLTF. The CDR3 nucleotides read TGCGCCAGCAGCCAATTGTCTGGGGCCAACGTCCTGACTTTC.

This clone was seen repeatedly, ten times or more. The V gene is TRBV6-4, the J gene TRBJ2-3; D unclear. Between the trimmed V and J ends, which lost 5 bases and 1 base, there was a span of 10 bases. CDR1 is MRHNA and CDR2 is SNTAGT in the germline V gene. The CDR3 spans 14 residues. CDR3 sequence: CASSQGMGTDTQYF. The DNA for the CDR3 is TGTGCCAGCAGTCAAGGTATGGGCACAGATACGCAGTATTTT.

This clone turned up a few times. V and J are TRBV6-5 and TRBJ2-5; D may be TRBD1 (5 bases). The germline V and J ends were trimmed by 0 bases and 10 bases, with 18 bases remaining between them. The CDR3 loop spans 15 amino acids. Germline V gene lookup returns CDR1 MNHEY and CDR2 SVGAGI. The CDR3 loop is CASSYSYRSSWGQYF. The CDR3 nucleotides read TGTGCCAGCAGTTACTCGTACAGGTCCTCTTGGGGCCAGTACTTC.

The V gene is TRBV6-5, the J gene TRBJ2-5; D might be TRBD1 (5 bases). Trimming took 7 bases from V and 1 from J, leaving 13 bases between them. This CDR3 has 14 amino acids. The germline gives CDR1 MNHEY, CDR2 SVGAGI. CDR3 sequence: CASTSDQGQETQYF. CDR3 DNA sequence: TGTGCCAGCACCTCAGACCAGGGCCAAGAGACCCAGTACTTC.

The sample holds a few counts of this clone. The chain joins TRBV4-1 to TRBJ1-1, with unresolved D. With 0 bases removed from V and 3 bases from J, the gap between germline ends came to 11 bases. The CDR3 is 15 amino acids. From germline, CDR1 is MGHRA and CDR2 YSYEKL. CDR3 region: CASSQDNRHDTEAFF. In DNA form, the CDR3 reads TGCGCCAGCAGCCAAGATAACAGACATGACACTGAAGCTTTCTTT.

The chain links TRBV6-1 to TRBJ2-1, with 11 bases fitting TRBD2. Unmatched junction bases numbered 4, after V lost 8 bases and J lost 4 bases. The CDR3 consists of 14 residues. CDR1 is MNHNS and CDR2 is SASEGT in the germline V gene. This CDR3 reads CASDSSGGYNEQFF. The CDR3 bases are TGTGCCAGCGATTCTAGCGGGGGGTACAATGAGCAGTTCTTC.

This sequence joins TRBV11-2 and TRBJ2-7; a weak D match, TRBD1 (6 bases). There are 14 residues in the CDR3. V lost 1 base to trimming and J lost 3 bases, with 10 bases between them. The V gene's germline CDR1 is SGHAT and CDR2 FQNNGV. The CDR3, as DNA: TGTGCCAGCAGCTTAGGTTGGGGACACTACGAGCAGTACTTC. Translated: CASSLGWGHYEQYF.

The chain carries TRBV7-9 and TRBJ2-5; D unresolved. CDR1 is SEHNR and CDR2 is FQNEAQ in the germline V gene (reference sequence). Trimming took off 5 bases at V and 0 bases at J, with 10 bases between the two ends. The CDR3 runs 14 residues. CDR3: CASSNWENQETQYF. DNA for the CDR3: TGTGCCAGCAGCAACTGGGAAAACCAAGAGACCCAGTACTTC. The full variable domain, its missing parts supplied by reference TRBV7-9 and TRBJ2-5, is DTGVSQNPRHKITKRGQNVTFRCDPISEHNRLYWYRQTLGQGPEFLTYFQNEAQLEKSRLLSDRFSAERPKGSFSTLEIQRTEQGDSAMYLCASSNWENQETQYFGPGTRLLVL.

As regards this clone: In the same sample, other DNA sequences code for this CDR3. CDR3 region: CASSLQTVEAFF. The DNA for the CDR3 is TGTGCCAGCAGCTTACAGACAGTAGAAGCTTTCTTT. This rearrangement joins TRBV7-9 to TRBJ1-1; the D gene is possibly TRBD1 (5 bases). Germline V gene data show CDR1 as SEHNR and CDR2 as FQNEAQ (reference sequence). V lost 2 bases to trimming and J lost 8 bases, with 9 bases between them. The CDR3 totals 12 residues.

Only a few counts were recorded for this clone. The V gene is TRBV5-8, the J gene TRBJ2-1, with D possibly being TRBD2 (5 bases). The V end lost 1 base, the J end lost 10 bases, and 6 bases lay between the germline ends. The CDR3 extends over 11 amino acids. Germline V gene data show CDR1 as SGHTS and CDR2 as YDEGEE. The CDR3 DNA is TGTGCCAGCAGCTTGTGGAGGGAGCAGTTCTTC. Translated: CASSLWREQFF.

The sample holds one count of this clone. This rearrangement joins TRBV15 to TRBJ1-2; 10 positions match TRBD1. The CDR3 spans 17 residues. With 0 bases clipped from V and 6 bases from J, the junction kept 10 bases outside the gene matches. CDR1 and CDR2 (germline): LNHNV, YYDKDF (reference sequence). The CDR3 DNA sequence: TGTGCCACCAGCAGAGAAACCCCCGGGACAGGGGATGATGGCTACACCTTC. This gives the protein CATSRETPGTGDDGYTF. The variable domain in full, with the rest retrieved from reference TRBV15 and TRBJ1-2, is DAMVIQNPRYQVTQFGKPVTLSCSQTLNHNVMYWYQQKSSQAPKLLFHYYDKDFNNEADTPDNFQSRRPNTSFCFLDIRSPGLGDTAMYLCATSRETPGTGDDGYTFGSGTRLTVV.

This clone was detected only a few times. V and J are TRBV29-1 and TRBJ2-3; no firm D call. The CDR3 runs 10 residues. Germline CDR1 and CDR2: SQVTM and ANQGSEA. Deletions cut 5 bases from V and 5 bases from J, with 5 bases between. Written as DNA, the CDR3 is TGCAGCGTTTGGGGAGATACGCAGTATTTT. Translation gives CSVWGDTQYF.

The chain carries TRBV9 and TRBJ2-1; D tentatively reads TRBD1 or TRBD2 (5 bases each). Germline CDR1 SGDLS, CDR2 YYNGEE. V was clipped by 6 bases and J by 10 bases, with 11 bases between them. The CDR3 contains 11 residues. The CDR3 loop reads CASNRGQEQFF. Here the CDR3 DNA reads TGTGCCAGCAACCGGGGCCAGGAGCAGTTCTTC.

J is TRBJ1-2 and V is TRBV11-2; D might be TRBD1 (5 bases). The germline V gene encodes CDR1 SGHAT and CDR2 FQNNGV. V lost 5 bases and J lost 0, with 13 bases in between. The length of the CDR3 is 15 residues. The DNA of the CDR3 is TGTGCCAGCAGCATGGGACCGACAACTAACTATGGCTACACCTTC. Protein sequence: CASSMGPTTNYGYTF.

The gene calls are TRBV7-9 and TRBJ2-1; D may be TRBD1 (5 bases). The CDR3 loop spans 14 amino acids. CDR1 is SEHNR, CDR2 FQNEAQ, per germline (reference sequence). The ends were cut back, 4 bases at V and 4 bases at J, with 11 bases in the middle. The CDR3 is CASSSTTDYNEQFF. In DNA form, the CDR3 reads TGTGCCAGCAGCTCAACGACAGATTACAATGAGCAGTTCTTC. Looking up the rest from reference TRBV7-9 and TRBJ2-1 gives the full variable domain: DTGVSQNPRHKITKRGQNVTFRCDPISEHNRLYWYRQTLGQGPEFLTYFQNEAQLEKSRLLSDRFSAERPKGSFSTLEIQRTEQGDSAMYLCASSSTTDYNEQFFGPGTRLTVL.

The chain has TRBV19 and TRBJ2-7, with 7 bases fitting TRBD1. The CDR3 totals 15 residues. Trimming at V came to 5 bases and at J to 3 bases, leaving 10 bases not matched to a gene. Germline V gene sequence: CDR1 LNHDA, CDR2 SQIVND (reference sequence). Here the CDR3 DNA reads TGTGCCAGTAGTTTTAACAGGGGTACCCTCTACGAGCAGTACTTC. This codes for CASSFNRGTLYEQYF.